This entry lists 14 T cell receptor beta chains sequenced from one sample in a study of memory CD4+ T cells and cytomegalovirus serostatus. Measured with immunoSEQ multiplex PCR; TCRdb has only the in-frame clones, and not every one. This table holds about 46,000 clones, around 77% found once. Single viable CD3+CD4+CD8-CD45RO+ cells were sorted as the memory CD4+ T cells. Sequencing was carried out using memory CD4+ T cells from blood. These receptors were taken from an adult in good health and CMV-seronegative.

This rearrangement joins TRBV4-2 to TRBJ1-6, with D unclear. This CDR3 region has 19 residues. CDR1 LGHNA and CDR2 YNFKEQ come from the germline V gene. The V gene lost 2 bases and the J gene lost 7 bases, with 24 bases spanning the gap. CDR3 in amino acids: CASSQFGVTGVSRNSPLHF. In DNA form, the CDR3 reads TGTGCCAGCAGCCAATTCGGGGTAACCGGCGTGTCTCGGAATTCACCCCTCCACTTT.

This clone has a handful of counts. This chain connects TRBV7-2 to TRBJ2-5, with no clear D. This CDR3 has 14 amino acids. Trimming removed 3 bases from V and 2 bases from J, with 10 bases in between. In germline, CDR1 is SGHTA, CDR2 FQGNSA. The CDR3 DNA follows: TGTGCCAGCAGCTTTGGAGAGATTCAAGAGACCCAGTACTTC. Protein sequence: CASSFGEIQETQYF.

This clone came up once. This chain connects TRBV5-1 to TRBJ2-2, with D possibly matching TRBD1 (6 bases). The CDR3 is 15 residues long. V lost 4 bases to trimming and J lost 9 bases, with 19 bases between them. Germline V gene data show CDR1 as SGHRS and CDR2 as YFSETQ. CDR3 loop: CASSPTDRAVRELFF. CDR3 coding DNA: TGCGCCAGCAGCCCTACGGACAGAGCGGTGCGGGAGCTGTTTTTT.

The rearrangement uses TRBV7-9 and TRBJ2-3; possible D gene TRBD1, 5 bases. Germline-derived CDR1 and CDR2 are SEHNR and FQNEAQ (reference sequence). The CDR3 spans 15 residues. V gave up 4 bases and J gave up 3 bases, with 14 bases separating them. CDR3 sequence: CASSSDRGGTDTQYF. In DNA, the CDR3 is TGTGCCAGCAGCTCTGACAGAGGTGGGACAGATACGCAGTATTTT.

This chain joins TRBV5-1 and TRBJ1-1, with 7 nucleotides matching TRBD1. The ends lost 3 bases at V and 6 bases at J; junction bases unmatched: 8. From germline, CDR1 is SGHRS and CDR2 YFSETQ. The CDR3 length is 14 residues. CDR3 loop: CASSWGTDDAEAFF. As DNA, the CDR3 is TGCGCCAGCAGCTGGGGGACAGACGACGCTGAAGCTTTCTTT.

This chain joins TRBV11-2 and TRBJ2-1, with TRBD2 identical over 10 bases. Trimming took 4 bases from V and 4 from J; bases not matched to a gene: 7. From germline, CDR1 is SGHAT and CDR2 FQNNGV. CDR3 size: 16 residues. CDR3 bases: TGTGCCAGCAGCTCGGGAGCGGGGGGGCCTTACAATGAGCAGTTCTTC. Translated, it gives CASSSGAGGPYNEQFF.

The genes are TRBV5-1 and TRBJ1-5, with D possibly being TRBD1 (6 bases). Germline loops: CDR1 SGHRS, CDR2 YFSETQ. Trimming removed 2 bases at V and 4 bases at J, with 10 bases between. This CDR3 region has 14 residues. CDR3 bases: TGCGCCAGCAGCTTACAGGGAAGGAATCAGCCCCAGCATTTT. Translated, it gives CASSLQGRNQPQHF. Drawing the rest from reference TRBV5-1 and TRBJ1-5, the complete variable domain is KAGVTQTPRYLIKTRGQQVTLSCSPISGHRSVSWYQQTPGQGLQFLFEYFSETQRNKGNFPGRFSGRQFSNSRSEMNVSTLELGDSALYLCASSLQGRNQPQHFGDGTRLSIL.

The chain couples TRBV21-1 to TRBJ2-7; the table assigns TRBD2, which was not confirmed against the DNA. TRBV21-1 is assigned pseudogene status. CDR3 length equals 14 residues. The CDR3 region has the DNA TGTGCCAGCAGCACTAGCGATCACTCCTACGAGCAGTACTTC. Amino acids: CASSTSDHSYEQYF.

The chain has TRBV5-1 and TRBJ2-1, with 7 bases identical to TRBD1. Germline CDR1 and CDR2: SGHRS and YFSETQ. This CDR3 is 14 amino acids long. The V gene end was trimmed by 4 bases and the J gene end by 5 bases; junction bases not matched to a gene: 6. CDR3 bases: TGCGCCAGCAGCCGGGACAGCAGCAACAATGAGCAGTTCTTC. Its protein product is CASSRDSSNNEQFF.

The rearrangement links TRBV7-6 to TRBJ2-5, with D unresolved. Per germline, CDR1 SGHVS and CDR2 FNYEAQ. Trimming stripped 4 bases from V and 5 bases from J, with 14 bases between. CDR3 size: 14 residues. The CDR3 nucleotides are TGTGCCAGCAGCTCAACAACGCGCAGGGAGACCCAGTACTTC. Translation gives CASSSTTRRETQYF.

The J gene is TRBJ1-4, the V gene TRBV18; D is perhaps TRBD1 (5 bases). The V gene's germline CDR1 is KGHSH and CDR2 LQKENI. The CDR3 contains 15 residues. V lost 3 bases, J lost 8 bases, and 16 bases lay in between. This CDR3 reads CASSPSRDVGEKLFF. The CDR3, as DNA: TGTGCCAGCTCACCGAGCCGGGACGTTGGAGAAAAACTGTTTTTT.

The rearrangement uses TRBV5-1 and TRBJ1-2, with D unresolved. Germline V gene data show CDR1 as SGHRS and CDR2 as YFSETQ. The CDR3 is 13 amino acids. V gave up 4 bases and J gave up 2 bases, with 9 bases separating them. This chain's CDR3 is CASSEQQNYGYTF. In DNA form, the CDR3 reads TGCGCCAGCAGCGAACAACAAAACTATGGCTACACCTTC.

The V and J genes are TRBV11-2 and TRBJ1-4, with TRBD1 matching over 7 bases. Germline CDR1 and CDR2: SGHAT and FQNNGV. The CDR3 has 15 amino acids. The V and J ends lost 2 bases and 3 bases, in that order; junction bases with no gene match: 3. The CDR3 region is CASSLSRGSNEKLFF. In DNA, the CDR3 is TGTGCCAGCAGCTTATCCAGGGGGTCTAATGAAAAACTGTTTTTT.

The rearrangement links TRBV7-9 to TRBJ1-4; D call uncertain. Trimming shortened V by 1 base and J by 4 bases, and 7 bases separated the two germline ends. This CDR3 has 14 residues. CDR1 and CDR2 (germline): SEHNR, FQNEAQ (reference sequence). CDR3 nucleotides: TGTGCCAGCAGCTTAGAGGCCGTTAATGAAAAACTGTTTTTT. This codes for CASSLEAVNEKLFF.